This is a list of T cell receptor beta chains from one sample in a study of shared clonotypes between healthy human individuals. The repertoire was sequenced with immunoSEQ multiplex PCR; TCRdb's copy has only in-frame clones and lacks some. There are roughly 170,000 clones in the sample; 65% to 70% occur only once, and more than 9% lies in the top ten. Source material: memory CD4+ T cells sorted from blood. All receptors derive from a man aged 25-45 years in good health. The CDR3 runs from the conserved cysteine through the conserved F or W. D genes are given only for firm matches. Rows may omit the clone size; those that give it use once, few, many or a size class.

V gene	clone size	D gene	J gene	CDR3 DNA	CDR3 protein
TRBV15	.	.	TRBJ2-7	TGTGCCACCAGCAGAGATCCGAATAACTACGAGCAGTACTTC	CATSRDPNNYEQYF
TRBV4-1	.	.	TRBJ2-7	TGCGCCAGCAGCCCCGGAGTAGCGCCGACCTACGAGCAGTACTTC	CASSPGVAPTYEQYF
TRBV6-5	.	TRBD2	TRBJ2-1	TGTGCCAGCAGTTTAGCGGGAGCTAATGAGCAGTTCTTC	CASSLAGANEQFF
TRBV29-1	.	TRBD2	TRBJ2-7	TGCAGCGTTGCCGGTAGCGGGAGGAAGTACGAGCAGTACTTC	CSVAGSGRKYEQYF
TRBV7-2	few	.	TRBJ1-1	TGTGCCAGCAGCTTAGGACAGGTGAACACTGAAGCTTTCTTT	CASSLGQVNTEAFF
TRBV19	.	.	TRBJ2-7	TGTGCCAGTAGTAACCTGCAGTCCTACGAGCAGTACTTC	CASSNLQSYEQYF
TRBV9	once	.	TRBJ2-1	TGTGCCAGCAGCGTAGGTGAGGGCCACTACAATGAGCAGTTCTTC	CASSVGEGHYNEQFF
TRBV11-2	.	TRBD2	TRBJ2-2	TGTGCCAGCAGCGGGGGACTAGCGGCTTCCGGGGAGCTGTTTTTT	CASSGGLAASGELFF
TRBV19	.	.	TRBJ2-1	TGTGCCAGTAGTATGGCCGACAATGAGCAGTTCTTC	CASSMADNEQFF
TRBV21-1	.	.	TRBJ1-5	TGTGCCAGCAGCAAAGCCGGGGGGACCGATCAGCCCCAGCATTTT	CASSKAGGTDQPQHF
TRBV5-1	.	.	TRBJ2-1	TGCGCCAGCAGCTTCCTCCTTGGGGATGAGCAGTTCTTC	CASSFLLGDEQFF
TRBV7-9	.	TRBD1	TRBJ1-2	TGTGCCAGCAGCTCCTTATCCGGCCAGGGGGTTAGGTATGGCTACACCTTC	CASSSLSGQGVRYGYTF
TRBV7-2	.	TRBD1	TRBJ2-6	TGTGCCAGCAGCTTAGCGGGACAGGGTTCTGGGGCCAACGTCCTGACTTTC	CASSLAGQGSGANVLTF
TRBV5-1	.	TRBD2	TRBJ2-1	TGCGCCAGCAGCGGGGGACTAGCGGCAGAACCCCGGCCGTACAATGAGCAGTTCTTC	CASSGGLAAEPRPYNEQFF
TRBV7-9	.	.	TRBJ1-5	TGTGCCAGCAGCTTACAGGGCAATCAGCCCCAGCATTTT	CASSLQGNQPQHF
TRBV18	.	.	TRBJ1-1	TGTGCCAGCTCATCAAAAACAGGGATTCGCACTGAAGCTTTCTTT	CASSSKTGIRTEAFF
TRBV27	.	.	TRBJ2-2	TGTGCCAGCCGTATGCTAGCGAACCATATCACCGGGGAGCTGTTTTTT	CASRMLANHITGELFF
TRBV7-2	once	.	TRBJ1-2	TGTGCCAGCACCCCGCATGCTACTAACTATGGCTACACCTTC	CASTPHATNYGYTF
TRBV9	.	TRBD1	TRBJ1-5	TGTGCCAGCAGCTCTACAGGGGGCACCAATCAGCCCCAGCATTTT	CASSSTGGTNQPQHF
TRBV5-4	once	TRBD2	TRBJ2-1	TGTGCCAGCAGCTTGGGGGGCGGGAGGGCTGTCAATGAGCAGTTCTTC	CASSLGGGRAVNEQFF
TRBV5-5	.	.	TRBJ1-1	TGTGCCAGCAGAACAGGTAAACAGGGGAACACTGAAGCTTTCTTT	CASRTGKQGNTEAFF
TRBV2	once	.	TRBJ1-3	TGTGCCAGCAGTGAACGGGAATCCGGAAACACCATATATTTT	CASSERESGNTIYF
TRBV9	.	.	TRBJ2-3	TGTGCCAGCAGCGTAGCTAGTTCGAGCACAGATACGCAGTATTTT	CASSVASSSTDTQYF
TRBV7-9	.	.	TRBJ2-2	TGTGCCAGCAGCTTAAGATTGAGGGGAAGGGCCGGGGAGCTGTTTTTT	CASSLRLRGRAGELFF
TRBV11-1	.	TRBD1	TRBJ2-7	TGTGCCAGCAGCTTAGGAGAACAGGGGGCGAGTGAGCAGTACTTC	CASSLGEQGASEQYF
TRBV5-1	few	.	TRBJ2-1	TGCGCCAGCAGCTTGGTTAGCGGATACAATGAGCAGTTCTTC	CASSLVSGYNEQFF
TRBV7-6	.	TRBD2	TRBJ2-5	TGTGCCAGCAGCTTAAATAGCGGGAGAGTCGGAGAGACCCAGTACTTC	CASSLNSGRVGETQYF
TRBV15	.	.	TRBJ2-1	TGTGCCACCAGCAGAGATTCGAGCTTTGAGCAGTTCTTC	CATSRDSSFEQFF
TRBV4-3	.	TRBD1	TRBJ1-4	TGCGCCAGCAGCCAAGATCAGGGGGCGCAGGAAAAACTGTTTTTT	CASSQDQGAQEKLFF